Described below is a single TCR beta chain sequence and its context. The data stem from a study of blood T cell repertoires in COVID-19. Authors' processing steps: Researchers report that nucleated cell counts were estimated from reference gene primer amplification. Sequenced by immunoSEQ multiplex PCR; TCRdb stores in-frame clones only, minus some. V, J and clone size derive from that table, while D and trimming were established from the DNA sequence. Of approximately 13,000 clones detected, roughly 85% appear once; the ten largest clones hold 15% to 20%. This receptor was taken from a man aged 35-49 years with active or convalescent COVID-19. Sequenced input: peripheral blood.

This chain's CDR3 is CASSLMSGGVTGELFF. The CDR3 DNA reads TGTGCCAGCAGCTTGATGTCAGGGGGCGTTACCGGGGAGCTGTTTTTT. This rearrangement joins TRBV5-5 to TRBJ2-2; TRBD1 aligns across 8 bases. The CDR3 has 16 residues. CDR1 is SGHKS and CDR2 is YYEKEE in the germline V gene (reference sequence). The V and J ends lost 1 base and 5 bases, in that order; junction bases with no gene match: 7.